This T cell receptor (beta chain) comes out of a study of cytomegalovirus exposure and HLA in healthy donors. Turning to this clone: The antigen remains undetermined.

V shed 7 bases and J 6 bases; nucleotides not matched to a gene: 8. The CDR3 sequence is 14 residues long. Germline V gene data show CDR1 as SNHLY and CDR2 as FYNNEI. Whole-study findings and limits: HLA alleles were associated with 16,951 TCR beta sequences in a later analysis at 0.05 false discovery rate. Common viral pathogens (according to a later analysis) appeared linked to several of the most significant clusters. Researchers had no immune exposure information except CMV serostatus available.

Amplification used 60 Vbeta primers and 13 Jbeta primers. Libraries were prepared by immunoSEQ multiplex PCR; TCRdb keeps only in-frame clonotypes and omits some of them. The sample has under 120,000 clones; approximately 70% are singletons. This chain links TRBV2 with TRBJ2-5, with 10 bases lining up with TRBD2. Sequenced sample: PBMCs. This TCR was recovered from a man between 25 and 39 years old in good health and CMV-seropositive. The CDR3 sequence: CASTRSGGEKTQYF. The CDR3 region has the DNA TGTGCCAGCACCCGGAGCGGGGGGGAAAAGACCCAGTACTTC. Using reference TRBV2 and TRBJ2-5 for the parts outside the CDR3, the full variable domain is EPEVTQTPSHQVTQMGQEVILRCVPISNHLYFYWYRQILGQKVEFLVSFYNNEISEKSEIFDDQFSVERPDGSNFTLKIRSTKLEDSAMYFCASTRSGGEKTQYFGPGTRLLVL.